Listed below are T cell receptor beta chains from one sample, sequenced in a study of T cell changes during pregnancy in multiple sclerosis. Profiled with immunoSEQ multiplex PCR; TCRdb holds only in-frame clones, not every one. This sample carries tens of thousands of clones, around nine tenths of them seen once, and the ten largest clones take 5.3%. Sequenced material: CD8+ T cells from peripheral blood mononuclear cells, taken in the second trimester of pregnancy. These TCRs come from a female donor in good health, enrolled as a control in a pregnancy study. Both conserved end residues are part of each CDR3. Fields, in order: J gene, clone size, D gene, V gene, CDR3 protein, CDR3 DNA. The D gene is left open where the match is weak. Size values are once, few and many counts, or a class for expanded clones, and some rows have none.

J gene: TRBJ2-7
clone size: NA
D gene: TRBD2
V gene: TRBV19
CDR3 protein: CASSQGERESGEQYF
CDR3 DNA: TGTGCCAGTAGTCAAGGAGAGCGGGAGTCGGGGGAGCAGTACTTC

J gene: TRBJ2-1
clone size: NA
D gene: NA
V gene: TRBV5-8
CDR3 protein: CANAGGQGYNEQFF
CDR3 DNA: TGTGCCAACGCGGGGGGACAGGGATACAATGAGCAGTTCTTC

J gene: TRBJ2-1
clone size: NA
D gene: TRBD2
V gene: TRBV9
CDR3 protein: CASSGEREGYNEQFF
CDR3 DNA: TGTGCCAGCAGCGGGGAGCGGGAGGGTTACAATGAGCAGTTCTTC

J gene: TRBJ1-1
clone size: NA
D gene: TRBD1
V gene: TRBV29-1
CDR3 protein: CSVLNRGRAFF
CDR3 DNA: TGCAGCGTCCTAAACAGGGGGAGAGCTTTCTTT

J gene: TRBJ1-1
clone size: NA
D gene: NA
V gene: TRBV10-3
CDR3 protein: CAISVGKRPGVNTEAFF
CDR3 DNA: TGTGCCATCAGTGTAGGGAAAAGGCCGGGGGTGAACACTGAAGCTTTCTTT

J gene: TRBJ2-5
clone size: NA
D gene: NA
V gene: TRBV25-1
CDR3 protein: CASSSVARGGLQETQYF
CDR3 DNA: TGTGCCAGCAGTTCGGTCGCTCGCGGAGGACTCCAAGAGACCCAGTACTTC

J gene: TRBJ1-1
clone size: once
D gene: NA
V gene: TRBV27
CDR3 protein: CASSLGPGDDPEAFF
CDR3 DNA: TGTGCCAGCAGTTTAGGGCCAGGGGATGACCCTGAAGCTTTCTTT

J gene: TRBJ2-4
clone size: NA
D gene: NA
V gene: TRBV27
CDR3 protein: CASLQARGANIQYF
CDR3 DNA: TGTGCCAGCCTACAGGCCCGGGGGGCAAACATTCAGTACTTC

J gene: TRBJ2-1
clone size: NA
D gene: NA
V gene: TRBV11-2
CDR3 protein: CASSLERVIYNEQFF
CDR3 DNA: TGTGCCAGCAGCTTAGAGAGGGTTATCTACAATGAGCAGTTCTTC

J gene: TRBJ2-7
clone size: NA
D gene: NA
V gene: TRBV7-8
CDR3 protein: CASSLAGDWDYEQYF
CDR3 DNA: TGTGCCAGCAGCTTAGCGGGGGACTGGGACTACGAGCAGTACTTC

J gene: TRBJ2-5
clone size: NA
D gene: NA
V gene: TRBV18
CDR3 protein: CASSPYYQETQYF
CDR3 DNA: TGTGCCAGCTCACCATACTACCAAGAGACCCAGTACTTC

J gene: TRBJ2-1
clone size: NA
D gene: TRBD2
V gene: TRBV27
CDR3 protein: CASSVGLAGNEQFF
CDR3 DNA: TGTGCCAGCAGTGTTGGACTAGCGGGAAATGAGCAGTTCTTC

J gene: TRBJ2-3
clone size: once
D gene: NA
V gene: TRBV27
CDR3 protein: CASSSLPTDTQYF
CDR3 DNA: TGTGCCAGCAGTTCCCTACCCACAGATACGCAGTATTTT

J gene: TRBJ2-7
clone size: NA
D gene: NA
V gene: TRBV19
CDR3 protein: CASSIAYSGYEQYF
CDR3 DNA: TGTGCCAGTAGTATTGCCTATAGCGGCTACGAGCAGTACTTC

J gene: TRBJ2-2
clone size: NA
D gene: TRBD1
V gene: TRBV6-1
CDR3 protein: CASSETPGQGAGELFF
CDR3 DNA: TGTGCCAGCAGTGAAACCCCGGGACAGGGGGCCGGGGAGCTGTTTTTT

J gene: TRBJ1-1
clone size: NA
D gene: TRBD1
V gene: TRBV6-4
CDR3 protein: CASRRTGESPEAFF
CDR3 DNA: TGTGCCAGCAGAAGGACAGGCGAAAGCCCTGAAGCTTTCTTT

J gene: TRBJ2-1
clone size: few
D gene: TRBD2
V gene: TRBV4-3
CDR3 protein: CASSYLADKANEQFF
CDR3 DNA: TGCGCCAGCAGCTATCTAGCGGATAAGGCCAATGAGCAGTTCTTC

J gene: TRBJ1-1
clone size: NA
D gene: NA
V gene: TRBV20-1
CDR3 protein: CSAPRQAGAFF
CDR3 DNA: TGCAGTGCCCCTCGACAGGCAGGGGCTTTCTTT

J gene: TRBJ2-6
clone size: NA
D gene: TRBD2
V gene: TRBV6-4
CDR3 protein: CASSEDSGGPTGANVLTF
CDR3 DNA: TGTGCCAGCAGTGAAGATAGCGGGGGACCCACTGGGGCCAACGTCCTGACTTTC

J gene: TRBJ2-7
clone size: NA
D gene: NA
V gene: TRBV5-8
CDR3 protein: CASPEVGIYEQYF
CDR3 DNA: TGTGCCAGCCCCGAGGTTGGAATCTACGAGCAGTACTTC

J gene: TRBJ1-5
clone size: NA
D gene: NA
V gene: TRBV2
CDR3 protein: CASRTLGEPQHF
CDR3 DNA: TGTGCCAGCCGGACCCTAGGGGAGCCCCAGCATTTT

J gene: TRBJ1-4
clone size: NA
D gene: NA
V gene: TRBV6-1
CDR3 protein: CASSYTGTNEKLFF
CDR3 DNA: TGTGCCAGCAGTTATACAGGGACTAATGAAAAACTGTTTTTT

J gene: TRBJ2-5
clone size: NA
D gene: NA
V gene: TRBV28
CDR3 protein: CASSFDSLQETQYF
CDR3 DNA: TGTGCCAGCAGTTTCGACAGCCTTCAAGAGACCCAGTACTTC

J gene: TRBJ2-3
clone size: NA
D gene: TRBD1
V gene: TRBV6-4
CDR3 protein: CASSPTGGEADTQYF
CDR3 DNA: TGTGCCAGCAGTCCGACAGGGGGCGAGGCAGATACGCAGTATTTT

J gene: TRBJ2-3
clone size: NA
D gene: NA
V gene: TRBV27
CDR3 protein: CASRTVQSSTDTQYF
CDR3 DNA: TGTGCCAGCAGGACAGTCCAATCCAGCACAGATACGCAGTATTTT

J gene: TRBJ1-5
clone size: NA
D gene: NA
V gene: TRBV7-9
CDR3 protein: CASSRGGNQPQHF
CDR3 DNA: TGTGCCAGCAGCAGGGGCGGCAATCAGCCCCAGCATTTT

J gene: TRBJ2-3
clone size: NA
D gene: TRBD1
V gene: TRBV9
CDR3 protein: CASSPRDRVESF
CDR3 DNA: TGTGCCAGCAGCCCCCGGGACAGGGTCGAAAGCTTT

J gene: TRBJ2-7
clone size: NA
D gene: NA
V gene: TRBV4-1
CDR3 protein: CASSQESSYEQYF
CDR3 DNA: TGCGCCAGCAGCCAAGAGAGTTCCTACGAGCAGTACTTC

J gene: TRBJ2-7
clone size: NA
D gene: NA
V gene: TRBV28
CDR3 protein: CASSSENEQYF
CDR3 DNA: TGTGCCAGCAGTTCGGAGAACGAGCAGTACTTC

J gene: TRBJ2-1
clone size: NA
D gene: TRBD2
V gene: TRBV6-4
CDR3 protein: CASRTSGSNEQFF
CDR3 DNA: TGTGCCAGCAGGACTAGCGGGAGCAATGAGCAGTTCTTC

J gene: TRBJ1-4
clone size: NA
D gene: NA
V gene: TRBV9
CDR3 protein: CASSLQGRANEKLFF
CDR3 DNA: TGTGCCAGCAGCTTACAGGGTCGGGCTAATGAAAAACTGTTTTTT

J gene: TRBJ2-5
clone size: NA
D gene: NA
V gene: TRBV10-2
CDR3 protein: CASSELRTVTQETQYF
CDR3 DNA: TGCGCCAGCAGTGAGCTTAGGACAGTAACTCAAGAGACCCAGTACTTC

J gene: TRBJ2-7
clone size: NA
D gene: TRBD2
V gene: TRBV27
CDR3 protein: CASSLSGLVGHEQYF
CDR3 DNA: TGTGCCAGCAGTTTATCGGGACTAGTTGGGCACGAGCAGTACTTC

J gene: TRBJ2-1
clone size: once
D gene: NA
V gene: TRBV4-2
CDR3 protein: CASSPTGNEQFF
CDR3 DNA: TGTGCCAGCAGCCCCACAGGCAATGAGCAGTTCTTC

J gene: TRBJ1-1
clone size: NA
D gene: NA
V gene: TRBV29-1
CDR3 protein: CSVDWAGNTEAFF
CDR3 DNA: TGCAGCGTTGACTGGGCGGGGAACACTGAAGCTTTCTTT

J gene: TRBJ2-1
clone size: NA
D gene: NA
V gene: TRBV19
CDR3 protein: CASCPGNHNEQFF
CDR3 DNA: TGTGCCAGTTGCCCGGGTAACCACAATGAGCAGTTCTTC

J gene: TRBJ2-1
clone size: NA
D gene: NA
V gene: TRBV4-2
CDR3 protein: CASSQDPRKYNEQFF
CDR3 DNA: TGTGCCAGCAGCCAAGATCCCAGGAAATACAATGAGCAGTTCTTC

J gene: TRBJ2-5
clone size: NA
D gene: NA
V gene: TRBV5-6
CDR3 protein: CASSLVEPREGETQYF
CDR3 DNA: TGTGCCAGCAGCTTGGTTGAGCCCCGCGAGGGAGAGACCCAGTACTTC

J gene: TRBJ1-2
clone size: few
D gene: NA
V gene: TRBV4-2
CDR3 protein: CASSQDDTRNYGYTF
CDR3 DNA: TGTGCCAGCAGCCAGGATGACACTCGGAACTATGGCTACACCTTC

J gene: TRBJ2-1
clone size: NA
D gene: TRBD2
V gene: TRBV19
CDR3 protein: CASSIGTSGSNEQFF
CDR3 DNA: TGTGCCAGTAGTATAGGGACTAGCGGGAGCAATGAGCAGTTCTTC

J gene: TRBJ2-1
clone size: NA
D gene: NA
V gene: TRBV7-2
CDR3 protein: CASSLDSGRGGNEQFF
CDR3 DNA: TGTGCCAGCAGCTTAGACAGCGGCCGAGGGGGCAATGAGCAGTTCTTC

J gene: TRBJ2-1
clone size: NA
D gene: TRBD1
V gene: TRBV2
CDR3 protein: CASSEGQGVLGEQFF
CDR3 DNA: TGTGCCAGCAGTGAGGGACAGGGGGTTCTGGGTGAGCAGTTCTTC

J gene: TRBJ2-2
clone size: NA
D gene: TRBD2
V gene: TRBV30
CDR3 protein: CAWSVGGGDTGELFF
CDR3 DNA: TGTGCCTGGAGTGTCGGCGGGGGAGATACCGGGGAGCTGTTTTTT

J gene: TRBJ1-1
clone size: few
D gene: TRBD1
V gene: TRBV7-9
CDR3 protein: CASSLTPGQGKGEAFF
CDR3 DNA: TGTGCCAGCAGCTTAACGCCGGGACAGGGGAAGGGTGAAGCTTTCTTT

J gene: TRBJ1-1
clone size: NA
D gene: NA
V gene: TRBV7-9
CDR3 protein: CASSLVGQTTEAFF
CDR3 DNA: TGTGCCAGCAGCTTAGTTGGACAAACGACTGAAGCTTTCTTT

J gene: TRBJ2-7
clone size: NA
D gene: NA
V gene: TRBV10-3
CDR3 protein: CAISDSASGTNSYEQYF
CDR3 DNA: TGTGCCATCAGTGATTCGGCGTCTGGGACAAACTCCTACGAGCAGTACTTC

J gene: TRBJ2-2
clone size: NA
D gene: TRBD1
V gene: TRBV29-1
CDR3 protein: CSVLQGALGELFF
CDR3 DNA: TGCAGCGTGCTACAGGGGGCGCTCGGGGAGCTGTTTTTT

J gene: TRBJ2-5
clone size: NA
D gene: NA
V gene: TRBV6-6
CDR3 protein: CASRIRGENQETQYF
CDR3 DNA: TGTGCCAGCAGGATCAGGGGGGAGAACCAAGAGACCCAGTACTTC

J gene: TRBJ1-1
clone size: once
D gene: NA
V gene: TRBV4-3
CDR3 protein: CASSLEFTGLTEAFF
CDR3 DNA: TGCGCCAGCAGCCTAGAATTCACAGGGCTCACTGAAGCTTTCTTT

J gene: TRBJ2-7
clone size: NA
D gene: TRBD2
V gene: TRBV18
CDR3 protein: CASSPLAGGRYEQYF
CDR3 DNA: TGTGCCAGCTCACCGTTAGCGGGAGGGCGGTACGAGCAGTACTTC

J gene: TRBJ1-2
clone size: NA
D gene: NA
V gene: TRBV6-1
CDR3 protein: CASSEGGRNYGYTF
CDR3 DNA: TGTGCCAGCAGTGAAGGGGGCAGGAACTATGGCTACACCTTC